A selection of T cell receptor beta chains follows, all from one sample in a study of shared clonotypes between healthy human individuals. TCRdb's table, derived via immunoSEQ multiplex PCR, lists solely in-frame clones and lacks some. The data contain hundreds of thousands of clones, over 95% of them singletons. Specimen: naive CD8+ T cells sorted from blood. The receptors come from a woman younger than 45 in good health. CDR3s include the opening cysteine and the closing phenylalanine or tryptophan.

V	J	CDR3
TRBV27	TRBJ2-7	CASRDPEGHEQYF
TRBV2	TRBJ1-2	CASSESSRGLYGYTF
TRBV4-1	TRBJ2-7	CASSPRALSYEQYF
TRBV2	TRBJ2-7	CASSEGTNYEQYF
TRBV25-1	TRBJ2-1	CASSRGKGQVLYNEQFF
TRBV29-1	TRBJ2-3	CSVEDEGEGRDTQYF
TRBV27	TRBJ2-7	CASNPGTGYEQYF
TRBV27	TRBJ2-7	CASERLRGLAGGNTYEQYF
TRBV2	TRBJ2-7	CASRRGPSSYEQYF
TRBV10-2	TRBJ2-7	CASSEPLGSSYEQYF
TRBV7-6	TRBJ1-1	CASSPTKGVAQITPNTEAFF
TRBV6-1	TRBJ1-3	CASRGRTGAGNTIYF
TRBV2	TRBJ1-1	CASRETVNTEAFF
TRBV16	TRBJ2-3	CASSKRLDTQYF
TRBV11-2	TRBJ2-2	CASSLDSYLAGALPGELFF
TRBV11-2	TRBJ2-1	CASSDYRGESYNEQFF
TRBV9	TRBJ1-2	CASSVTGISYGYTF
TRBV13	TRBJ2-7	CASSLVGGRVYEQYF
TRBV19	TRBJ2-1	CASSIGPTYNEQFF
TRBV27	TRBJ2-1	CASSLRGPSYNEQFF
TRBV15	TRBJ1-1	CATSERNTEAFF
TRBV19	TRBJ1-2	CASSPLELVGTGTINYGYTF
TRBV28	TRBJ1-5	CASRWFGNQPQHF
TRBV23-1	TRBJ1-1	CASMAVGTEAFF
TRBV5-1	TRBJ2-7	CASSLLQPPEQYF
TRBV10-3	TRBJ2-1	CAVGRNNEQFF
TRBV7-8	TRBJ2-1	CASSLGGTEQFF
TRBV28	TRBJ1-2	CATERTSRLNYGYTF
TRBV2	TRBJ1-4	CASWNTGFGEKLFF
TRBV6-5	TRBJ1-4	CASRSIQGLNEKLFF
TRBV9	TRBJ1-5	CASSVDLGGQPQHF
TRBV5-1	TRBJ1-3	CASSENRVPSGNTIYF
TRBV9	TRBJ2-2	CASSVQNTGELFF
TRBV5-4	TRBJ2-2	CASSGGTSYQSGELFF
TRBV28	TRBJ1-3	CASSFYGTGNSGNTIYF
TRBV5-1	TRBJ1-2	CASSLAGTEDNYGYTF
TRBV4-1	TRBJ2-4	CASSQVDSLGRLAKNIQYF
TRBV7-9	TRBJ2-5	CASSLVIGPQETQYF
TRBV6-1	TRBJ2-3	CASSEAGGGGEADTQYF
TRBV27	TRBJ2-7	CASSLSGGEVPNEQYF
TRBV2	TRBJ2-1	CARNLADSYNEQFF
TRBV27	TRBJ1-5	CASSPSQGQLLQPQHF
TRBV7-9	TRBJ1-5	CASSLINSNQPQHF
TRBV27	TRBJ1-2	CASSLTGQRSPYGYTF
TRBV5-4	TRBJ1-2	CASSPPDRGPYGYTF
TRBV5-6	TRBJ1-3	CASSLNPYSGNTIYF
TRBV7-9	TRBJ2-1	CASSLAPWGTESYNEQFF
TRBV4-1	TRBJ1-5	CASSQQWGGQPQHF
TRBV5-8	TRBJ1-2	CASSGWAPGTAVSYGYTF
TRBV10-2	TRBJ2-7	CASSGTGAGYEQYF
TRBV5-1	TRBJ2-7	CASSLGSGGTYEQYF
TRBV11-2	TRBJ2-3	CASRGDRGLGDTQYF
TRBV11-2	NA	CASSAGQGYEQYF